This T cell receptor beta chain originates from a study of T cell responses to AZD1222 COVID-19 vaccine. Clones were read by immunoSEQ multiplex PCR, and TCRdb kept only the in-frame ones, dropping some. The sample contains around 150,000 clones, roughly 88% of which appear only once. V lost 3 bases and J lost 3, with 8 bases in between. CDR3 length: 13 amino acids. Looked up from germline, CDR1 is KGHSH and CDR2 is LQKENI. This sample comprised peripheral blood, obtained 28 days after the second AZD1222 dose. The chain recombines TRBV18 with TRBJ1-1, with D hard to call. The receptor comes from an adult who received the AZD1222 COVID-19 vaccine. Written as DNA, the CDR3 is TGTGCCAGCTCACCGAACACGGACACTGAAGCTTTCTTT. It is translated as CASSPNTDTEAFF.